These 29 T cell receptor beta chains originate from one sample sequenced in a study of vaccination effects on CD4 cells after COVID-19. ViraFEST assay sequencing came after antigen-specific CD4+ T cells were expanded with viral peptide pools. Between days 9 and 11 of culture, CD4+ T cells were separated out. According to PCR results, the person was infected with SARS-CoV-2 between March and December 2020. This table comes from immunoSEQ multiplex PCR, and its TCRdb copy is limited to in-frame clones, with some not included. The repertoire includes roughly 35,000 clones, over 60% of them detected once, and about 15% sits in the top ten. Their recognized antigens are unknown. The sample consisted of CD4+ T cells from PBMCs cultured with HCoV-NL63 spike peptides, taken before COVID-19 vaccination. Receptors were obtained from a human donor who had a prior SARS-CoV-2 infection.

In its sample, this clone was seen once. The chain's CDR3 is CASSFALGTQYF. CDR3 DNA sequence: TGTGCCAGCAGTTTCGCCCTGGGGACCCAGTACTTC. The chain carries TRBV12-3 or TRBV12-4 and TRBJ2-5; D gene unclear. V was cut by 3 bases and J by 7 bases, with 9 bases left in between. CDR3 size: 12 residues.

The chain uses TRBV6-5 and TRBJ2-7, with D perhaps being TRBD1 or TRBD2 (6 bases each). CDR3 size: 14 residues. V lost 8 bases and J lost 5, with 19 bases in between. Germline V gene sequence: CDR1 MNHEY, CDR2 SVGAGI. In DNA, the CDR3 is TGTGCCAGCTTCGAGGGGGGCGAACAGCACGAGCAGTACTTC. Translating it yields CASFEGGEQHEQYF.

A few counts support this clone. V gene TRBV11-1 combines with J gene TRBJ2-2; possibly TRBD1 for D (5 bases). This CDR3 is built from 13 residues. The germline gives CDR1 SGHAT, CDR2 FQDESV (reference sequence). V dropped 3 bases and J dropped 8 bases, with 10 bases sitting between them. In DNA form, the CDR3 reads TGTGCCAGCAGCTTCTCAGGGTCGGGGGAGCTGTTTTTT. Encoded protein: CASSFSGSGELFF.

V is TRBV4-1 and J is TRBJ2-3, with 7 bases matching TRBD1. Germline V CDR1 and CDR2: MGHRA, YSYEKL. The ends lost 0 bases at V and 8 bases at J; junction bases unmatched: 20. CDR3 size: 19 residues. Here the CDR3 DNA reads TGCGCCAGCAGCCAAGATGACCGTGTGGCAGGGGGTTTTGGCGGTACGCAGTATTTT. Translation: CASSQDDRVAGGFGGTQYF.

The chain carries TRBV2 and TRBJ1-1; perhaps TRBD1 as D (5 bases). CDR1 and CDR2 from the germline V gene are SNHLY and FYNNEI. Trimming removed 2 bases at V and 3 bases at J, with 13 bases between. The CDR3 is made up of 15 amino acids. The CDR3 region is CASSEYQGSYTEAFF. For the CDR3, the DNA is TGTGCCAGCAGTGAATATCAGGGCTCCTACACTGAAGCTTTCTTT.

The rearrangement uses TRBV5-1 and TRBJ2-3; 9 bases fit TRBD1. There are 15 residues in the CDR3. After removal of 4 bases from V and 0 bases from J, the junction contained 3 bases not matched to a gene. The V gene's germline CDR1 is SGHRS and CDR2 YFSETQ. The CDR3 DNA reads TGCGCCAGCAGCCCCGGGACAGGGAGCACAGATACGCAGTATTTT. Encoded protein: CASSPGTGSTDTQYF.

The chain is built from TRBV9 and TRBJ2-2, with D uncertain. The CDR3 contains 16 residues. The germline V and J ends were trimmed by 0 bases and 3 bases, with 12 bases remaining between them. Germline values: CDR1 SGDLS, CDR2 YYNGEE. CDR3 DNA: TGTGCCAGCAGCGTAGATTTTTGGAAGGACACCGGGGAGCTGTTTTTT. Protein sequence: CASSVDFWKDTGELFF.

The CDR3 loop reads CASSPNQIAGTQYF. In nucleotides, the CDR3 is TGTGCCAGCAGCCCGAACCAGATCGCTGGGACCCAGTACTTC. The chain carries TRBV5-4 and TRBJ2-5; no definite D call. This CDR3 region has 14 residues. Germline CDR1 is SGHNT and CDR2 is YYREEE (reference sequence). The V end was cut by 4 bases, the J end by 7 bases, with 17 bases between.

The gene calls are TRBV6-6 and TRBJ2-5; D unclear. Germline assignment: CDR1 MNHNY and CDR2 SVGAGI (reference sequence). The CDR3 runs 13 residues. Between the trimmed V and J ends, which lost 2 bases and 5 bases, there was a span of 9 bases. CDR3 region: CASSYAVRETQYF. CDR3 in DNA: TGTGCCAGCAGTTACGCCGTGAGGGAGACCCAGTACTTC.

J is TRBJ1-3 and V is TRBV9; D is unresolved. The CDR3 runs to 13 residues. V lost 4 bases and J 0 bases, leaving 5 bases between the germline ends. Germline values: CDR1 SGDLS, CDR2 YYNGEE. CDR3 nucleotide sequence: TGTGCCAGCAGCAGGGACTCTGGAAACACCATATATTTT. This encodes CASSRDSGNTIYF.

The CDR3 DNA is TGCAGTGCAAACCCACACGAGACCCCGTTCTTC. The encoded protein is CSANPHETPFF. The chain couples TRBV20-1 to TRBJ2-1, with D unresolved. Germline V lookup: CDR1 DFQATT, CDR2 SNEGSKA (reference sequence). This CDR3 is 11 amino acids long. V gave up 6 bases and J gave up 15 bases, with 18 bases separating them.

V and J are TRBV28 and TRBJ2-7, with TRBD1 matching over 9 bases. Trimming removed 1 base from V and 2 bases from J; junction bases left unmatched: 3. The CDR3 has 15 amino acids. Germline V gene sequence: CDR1 MDHEN, CDR2 SYDVKM. The CDR3 coding sequence is TGTGCCAGCAGTTTATTGGGACAGGGTGCCTACGAGCAGTACTTC. Residues: CASSLLGQGAYEQYF.

This chain joins TRBV9 and TRBJ2-3; 9 bases map to TRBD2. The CDR3 spans 17 residues. Germline V lookup: CDR1 SGDLS, CDR2 YYNGEE. V gave up 3 bases and J gave up 0 bases; unmatched junction bases: 8. The CDR3, as DNA: TGTGCCAGCAGCGCCATCTGGACTAGCGAGAGCACAGATACGCAGTATTTT. It is translated as CASSAIWTSESTDTQYF.

V is TRBV6-5 and J is TRBJ2-3, with D possibly TRBD1 on 5 matching bases. Trimming pared 5 bases from V and 4 bases from J, leaving 13 bases between. This CDR3 contains 14 residues. Looked up from germline, CDR1 is MNHEY and CDR2 is SVGAGI. CDR3 sequence (DNA): TGTGCCAGCAGTCGGGCCCAAGGGGCAGATACGCAGTATTTT. Protein: CASSRAQGADTQYF.

The rearrangement links TRBV27 to TRBJ2-1, with D unclear. The germline V and J ends were trimmed by 4 bases and 0 bases, with 10 bases remaining between them. The germline CDR1 and CDR2 sequences are MNHEY and SMNVEV (reference sequence). CDR3 size: 15 residues. The CDR3 reads CASSSWISSYNEQFF. CDR3 nucleotides: TGTGCCAGCAGTTCGTGGATAAGCTCCTACAATGAGCAGTTCTTC.

V usage is TRBV6-6 and J usage is TRBJ1-3; TRBD1 might be the D (5 bases). Germline CDR1 and CDR2: MNHNY and SVGAGI (reference sequence). V lost 6 bases and J lost 3, with 18 bases in between. CDR3 size: 16 residues. The CDR3 DNA reads TGTGCCAGCAGGGCCGGGACCCGGTTAGGTGGAAACACCATATATTTT. Translated, it gives CASRAGTRLGGNTIYF.

In its sample, this clone was seen once. The chain recombines TRBV11-3 with TRBJ2-3, with 12 bases lining up with TRBD2. This CDR3 region has 16 residues. Germline values: CDR1 SGHNT, CDR2 YENEEA. The trim removed 5 bases at V and 5 bases at J, leaving 8 bases unmatched. CDR3 in amino acids: CASSGRLAGVEDTQYF. As DNA, the CDR3 is TGTGCCAGCAGCGGGAGACTAGCGGGAGTGGAAGATACGCAGTATTTT.

The V call is TRBV3-1 (or the pseudogene TRBV3-2), the J call TRBJ1-1; 12 bases agree with TRBD1. Germline V gives CDR1 LGHDT, CDR2 YNNKEL (reference sequence). The CDR3 spans 14 residues. With V trimmed by 1 base and J by 11 bases, 5 bases remained unmatched. The CDR3 nucleotides are TGTGCCAGCAGCCAAGTGGGACAGGGGGCGCGGGCTTTCTTT. Its protein product is CASSQVGQGARAFF.

The chain links TRBV27 to TRBJ1-2, with TRBD1 identical over 8 bases. V gave up 1 base and J gave up 2 bases; unmatched junction bases: 3. The germline CDR1 and CDR2 sequences are MNHEY and SMNVEV (reference sequence). This CDR3 is built from 15 residues. CDR3 loop: CASSLYRGANYGYTF. As DNA, the CDR3 is TGTGCCAGCAGTTTATACAGGGGGGCGAACTATGGCTACACCTTC.

The rearrangement uses TRBV9 and TRBJ2-7; TRBD2 is a possible D gene (6 bases). There are 13 residues in the CDR3. V was shortened by 3 bases and J by 5 bases, with 12 bases between the two germline ends. Germline V gives CDR1 SGDLS, CDR2 YYNGEE. The CDR3 region is CASSAGVGNEQYF. The CDR3 coding sequence is TGTGCCAGCAGCGCGGGAGTCGGAAACGAGCAGTACTTC. Variable domain in full (rest from reference TRBV9 and TRBJ2-7): DSGVTQTPKHLITATGQRVTLRCSPRSGDLSVYWYQQSLDQGLQFLIQYYNGEERAKGNILERFSAQQFPDLHSELNLSSLELGDSALYFCASSAGVGNEQYFGPGTRLTVT.

In this sample, this clone turned up a few times. The chain couples TRBV4-2 to TRBJ1-3, with a weak D call TRBD1 (6 bases). CDR1 is LGHNA and CDR2 is YNFKEQ in the germline V gene. This CDR3 is built from 15 residues. Trimming cost V 6 bases and J 4 bases, with 16 bases left between them. The CDR3 protein is CASRDKQGTGNTIYF. The CDR3 bases are TGTGCCAGCAGAGATAAACAGGGAACCGGAAACACCATATATTTT.

The chain links TRBV30 to TRBJ1-2; D is unclear. Germline V gene sequence: CDR1 GTSNPN, CDR2 SVGIG (reference sequence). Deletions cut 2 bases from V and 5 bases from J, with 12 bases between. The CDR3 extends over 13 amino acids. The CDR3 here is CAWSNGRVYGYTF. The DNA of the CDR3 is TGTGCCTGGAGTAACGGACGAGTATATGGCTACACCTTC.

The rearrangement links TRBV30 to TRBJ2-5; TRBD1 or TRBD2 may be the D gene (6 bases each). V gave up 0 bases and J gave up 4 bases, with 15 bases separating them. There are 15 residues in the CDR3. Germline CDR1 GTSNPN, CDR2 SVGIG (reference sequence). The chain's CDR3 is CAWSVPARGGETQYF. CDR3 bases: TGTGCCTGGAGTGTACCCGCCAGGGGAGGAGAGACCCAGTACTTC.

The chain carries TRBV19 and TRBJ2-7; TRBD1 matches 7 bases. The CDR3 length is 13 residues. Trimming removed 4 bases from V and 4 bases from J; junction bases left unmatched: 4. Germline assignment: CDR1 LNHDA and CDR2 SQIVND (reference sequence). As DNA, the CDR3 is TGTGCCAGTAGTACCGGGACAGAGTACGAGCAGTACTTC. Translation gives CASSTGTEYEQYF.

This clone was seen once. The chain is built from TRBV5-1 and TRBJ2-3, with 9 bases identical to TRBD2. Germline V CDR1 and CDR2: SGHRS, YFSETQ. This CDR3 is 15 amino acids long. V lost 4 bases and J lost 5; bases outside the gene matches: 8. For the CDR3, the DNA is TGCGCCAGCAGCGAAGGACTAGCGTGGGGAGATACGCAGTATTTT. Its protein product is CASSEGLAWGDTQYF.

The chain uses TRBV19 and TRBJ2-5; TRBD2 agrees at 12 bases. V was clipped by 5 bases and J by 5 bases; unmatched bases: 9. There are 16 residues in the CDR3. In germline, CDR1 is LNHDA, CDR2 SQIVND (reference sequence). The CDR3 sequence: CASSELAGGQAETQYF. The CDR3 DNA reads TGTGCCAGTAGTGAACTAGCGGGGGGCCAAGCGGAGACCCAGTACTTC.

This chain joins TRBV13 and TRBJ2-1; D may be TRBD1 (6 bases). CDR3 size: 18 residues. In germline, CDR1 is PRHDT, CDR2 FYEKMQ (reference sequence). The V end lost 0 bases, the J end lost 1 base, and 16 bases lay between the germline ends. CDR3 in DNA: TGTGCCAGCAGCTTAGGGTTCTGGGACACTAGATCCTACAATGAGCAGTTCTTC. Translating it yields CASSLGFWDTRSYNEQFF.

The CDR3 loop reads CASSPRTREKLFF. The DNA of the CDR3 is TGTGCCAGCTCACCACGAACGCGGGAAAAACTGTTTTTT. The chain is built from TRBV18 and TRBJ1-4; no clear D. There are 13 residues in the CDR3. Trimming took off 1 base at V and 8 bases at J, with 8 bases between the two ends. Per the germline V gene, CDR1 is KGHSH and CDR2 is LQKENI. The full variable domain, rest sourced from reference TRBV18 and TRBJ1-4, is NAGVMQNPRHLVRRRGQEARLRCSPMKGHSHVYWYRQLPEEGLKFMVYLQKENIIDESGMPKERFSAEFPKEGPSILRIQQVVRGDSAAYFCASSPRTREKLFFGSGTQLSVL.

The chain is built from TRBV28 and TRBJ1-4; D is perhaps TRBD1 (5 bases). Deletions cut 5 bases from V and 5 bases from J, with 15 bases between. Germline lookup yields CDR1 MDHEN and CDR2 SYDVKM. The length of the CDR3 is 15 residues. The CDR3 sequence: CASSAWGIGNEKLFF. The CDR3 DNA is TGTGCCAGCAGTGCATGGGGCATCGGGAATGAAAAACTGTTTTTT.